These T cell receptor beta chains were read from a single sample in a study of identical twins. Each CDR3 protein gets one entry after TCRdb re-called the 5' RACE reads with MiXCR. The table has roughly 1,500,000 distinct CDR3 sequences, under 35% seen once. Sequenced sample: cord blood. These receptor sequences come from a newborn girl in good health. CDR3s include the opening cysteine and the closing phenylalanine or tryptophan. Fields, in order: CDR3 length, V gene, D gene, J gene, clone size, CDR3 DNA, CDR3 protein. The D gene is left open where the match is weak. Clone size is not always given. Where it is, it says once, few, many or a class for expanded clones.

>16|TRBV20-1|TRBD1|TRBJ2-6|-
TGCAGTGCTCGACAGGGAGAAAGATCTGGGGCCAACGTCCTGACTTTC
CSARQGERSGANVLTF
>14|TRBV3-1|TRBD2|TRBJ2-1|few
TGTGCCAGCAGCCAAGTACTAGCGGGGAGTGAGCAGTTCTTC
CASSQVLAGSEQFF
>15|TRBV5-1|-|TRBJ2-3|-
TGCGCCAGCAGCTTGGGGCCACGGGGAGCAGATATGCAGTATTTT
CASSLGPRGADMQYF
>13|TRBV7-9|-|TRBJ2-5|-
TGTGCCAGCAGCTTAGATGTCATATACGGGCAGTACTTC
CASSLDVIYGQYF
>17|TRBV5-5|TRBD2|TRBJ2-7|-
TGTGCCAGCAGCTTCGACTCCTCCGGGACTAGTGGCAATGAGCAGTACTTC
CASSFDSSGTSGNEQYF
>13|TRBV20-1|-|TRBJ1-2|-
TGCAGCATATTAAGTACAGGGAGGTATGGCAACACCTTC
CSILSTGRYGNTF
>18|TRBV3-1|TRBD1|TRBJ2-5|few
TGTGCCAGCAGCCCAAGTAAGGTGGGACAGGGGGCTGGAGAGACCCAGTACTTC
CASSPSKVGQGAGETQYF
>16|TRBV11-2|-|TRBJ2-1|few
TGTGCCAGCAGTTCCTTGAGGGGCAGCTCCTACAATGAGCAGTTCTTC
CASSSLRGSSYNEQFF
>15|TRBV5-1|-|TRBJ2-7|-
TGCGCCAGCAGCCTAGTAGCGGACTCCTACAATGAGCAGTACTTC
CASSLVADSYNEQYF
>13|TRBV4-2|-|TRBJ2-5|few
TGTGCCAGCAGCCAAAAGGACGTCAGCGCTCAGTACTTC
CASSQKDVSAQYF
>16|TRBV20-1|-|TRBJ2-1|-
TGCAGTGCTAGACCAGGGACTTCTAGCTCCTACAATGAGCAGTTCTTC
CSARPGTSSSYNEQFF
>16|TRBV3-1|TRBD2|TRBJ2-1|-
TGTGCCAGCAGCCGAATTAGCGGGAGAAGGAACAATGAGCAGTTCTTC
CASSRISGRRNNEQFF
>14|TRBV28|-|TRBJ2-7|-
TGTGCCAGCAGTTTTTGGCCGGGGAACTACGAGCAGTACTTC
CASSFWPGNYEQYF
>14|TRBV10-3|-|TRBJ2-3|-
TGTGCCATCAGTGAGTCTAGAAGAGTAGATACGCAGTATTTT
CAISESRRVDTQYF
>15|TRBV4-2|-|TRBJ1-4|few
TGTGCCAGCAGCCAAGACAGGCATGAAAATGAAAAACTGTTTTTT
CASSQDRHENEKLFF
>15|TRBV10-3|TRBD2|TRBJ2-7|few
TGTGCCATCAGTGAATCAGCGGGAGGGCCCTACGAGCAGTACTTC
CAISESAGGPYEQYF
>16|TRBV11-2|TRBD2|TRBJ2-5|-
TGTGCCAGCAGCCCCCCCGGGGGGTCCTACCAAGAGACCCAGTACTTC
CASSPPGGSYQETQYF
>13|TRBV30|-|TRBJ1-1|-
TGTGCCTGTGTTACGACAGGAAACACTGAAGCTTTCTTT
CACVTTGNTEAFF
>15|TRBV20-1|-|TRBJ1-5|-
TGCAGTGCTAGAGGGGCGGGTTATAGCAATCAGCCCCAGCATTTT
CSARGAGYSNQPQHF
>14|TRBV12-3/TRBV12-4|-|TRBJ1-2|-
TGTGCCAGCAGTTTTCGGGTGTCTGACTATGGCTACACCTTC
CASSFRVSDYGYTF
>14|TRBV9|-|TRBJ2-7|-
TGTGCCAGCAGCGTAGGGACAGTGGAAAACGAGCAGTACTTC
CASSVGTVENEQYF
>14|TRBV29-1|TRBD2|TRBJ2-1|many
TGCAGCGTTCAGGTTAGCGGGAACTACAATGAGCAGTTCTTC
CSVQVSGNYNEQFF
>15|TRBV6-5|TRBD1|TRBJ1-6|once
TGTGCCAGCAGTTACTCGCCAGGGGGCTTTTCACCCCTCCACTTT
CASSYSPGGFSPLHF
>19|TRBV7-2|TRBD2|TRBJ2-2|-
TGTGCCAGCAGCCCTAAAGGGACTAGCGGGAGCGTGGACACCGGGGAGCTGTTTTTT
CASSPKGTSGSVDTGELFF
>17|TRBV6-6|-|TRBJ2-3|-
TGTGCCAGCAGTTCCCCGAAGGGACATAGGGCCACAGATACGCAGTATTTT
CASSSPKGHRATDTQYF
>15|TRBV7-8|-|TRBJ2-7|-
TGTGCCAGCAGCCCAAACCGGGACCCTTCCTACGAGCAGTACTTC
CASSPNRDPSYEQYF
>14|TRBV3-1|-|TRBJ2-3|few
TGTGCCAGCAGCCAATTCTCGGAGGGAGATACGCAGTATTTT
CASSQFSEGDTQYF
>12|TRBV9|-|TRBJ1-2|-
TGTGCCAGCAGCGAGACTCCCGGGGCCTACACCTTC
CASSETPGAYTF
>12|TRBV12-3/TRBV12-4|-|TRBJ2-2|-
TGTGCCAGCAGTTTCATCCGGGGGGAGCTGTTTTTT
CASSFIRGELFF
>14|TRBV27|-|TRBJ2-2|few
TGTGCCAGCAGTTATGCGGGACCGACCGGGGAGCTGTTTTTT
CASSYAGPTGELFF
>12|TRBV20-1|-|TRBJ1-2|-
TGCAGTGTTCAAAGCTCTAACTATGGCTACACCTTC
CSVQSSNYGYTF
>15|TRBV9|-|TRBJ1-1|few
TGTGCCAGCAGCGTAGGGGCAGTCCTGAACACTGAAGCTTTCTTT
CASSVGAVLNTEAFF
>13|TRBV2|-|TRBJ1-1|-
TGTGCCAGCAGCCGAACGTACAACACTGAAGCTTTCTTT
CASSRTYNTEAFF